Given below is one T cell receptor (beta chain) in context. This CDR3 region has 15 residues. V was cut by 5 bases and J by 4 bases, with 15 bases left in between. Germline V gene sequence: CDR1 MNHEY, CDR2 SVGEGT. This entry comes from a study of blood T cell repertoires in COVID-19. Generated by immunoSEQ multiplex PCR, the TCRdb table keeps only in-frame clones and is missing some. The table has fewer than 140,000 clones, roughly two thirds seen once; the top ten hold about 1%. The clonotype was recovered from a human donor with acute or convalescent COVID-19. The donor label of this sample is uncertain. Sequencing was carried out using peripheral blood. The chain recombines TRBV6-2 or TRBV6-3 with TRBJ2-1; a weak D match, TRBD1 (6 bases). CDR3 in amino acids: CASSPGQGGYNEQFF. In DNA form, the CDR3 reads TGTGCCAGCAGTCCGGGACAAGGCGGTTACAATGAGCAGTTCTTC.